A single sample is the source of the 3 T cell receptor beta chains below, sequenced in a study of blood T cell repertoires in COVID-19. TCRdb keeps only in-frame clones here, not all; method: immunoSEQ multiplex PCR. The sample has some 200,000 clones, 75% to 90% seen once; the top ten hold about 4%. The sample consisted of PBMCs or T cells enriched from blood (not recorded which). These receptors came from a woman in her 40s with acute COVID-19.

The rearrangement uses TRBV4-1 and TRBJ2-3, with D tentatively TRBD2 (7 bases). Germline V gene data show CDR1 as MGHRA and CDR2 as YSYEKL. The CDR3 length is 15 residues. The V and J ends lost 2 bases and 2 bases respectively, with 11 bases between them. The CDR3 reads CASSQLGGATDTQYF. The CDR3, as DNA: TGCGCCAGCAGCCAACTAGGGGGGGCCACAGATACGCAGTATTTT.

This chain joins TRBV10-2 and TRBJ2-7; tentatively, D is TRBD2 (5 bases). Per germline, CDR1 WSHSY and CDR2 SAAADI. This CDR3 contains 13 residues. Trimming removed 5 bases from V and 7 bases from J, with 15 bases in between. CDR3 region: CASSTGSSGEQYV. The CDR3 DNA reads TGCGCCAGCAGTACGGGATCGAGTGGGGAGCAGTACGTC.

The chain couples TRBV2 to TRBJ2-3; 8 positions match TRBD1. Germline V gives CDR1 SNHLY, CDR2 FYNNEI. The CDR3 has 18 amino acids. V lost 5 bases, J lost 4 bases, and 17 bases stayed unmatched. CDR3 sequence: CASSLRNRGVPSPDTQYF. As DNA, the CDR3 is TGTGCCAGCAGTCTGCGGAACAGGGGGGTTCCATCTCCAGATACGCAGTATTTT.